These T cell receptor beta chains were read from a single sample in a study of read filtering for tumor transcriptome and immune sequencing. MiXCR, run by TCRdb on the reads, gives a single entry per CDR3 protein. Here the sample spans 50,000 or so distinct CDR3 sequences, less than 15% being singletons. Sequenced input: a population of CD138-negative cells sorted from bone marrow. Receptor source: a donor aged 40 or older with multiple myeloma. Both conserved end residues are part of each CDR3. Fields, in order: D gene, V gene, clone size, J gene, CDR3 DNA, CDR3 protein. The D gene is left open where the match is weak. Clone size, where shown, is once, few, many, or a class for clones that have expanded.

d_call: TRBD2
v_call: TRBV29-1
clone_size: many
j_call: TRBJ2-5
cdr3_nt: TGCAGCGTTGTGGGCGGGGGGGTTGGAGAGACCCAGTACTTC
cdr3_aa: CSVVGGGVGETQYF

d_call: TRBD1
v_call: TRBV29-1
clone_size: many
j_call: TRBJ1-1
cdr3_nt: TGCAGCGTTGGACAGGGGGCCACTGAAGCTTTCTTT
cdr3_aa: CSVGQGATEAFF

d_call: NA
v_call: TRBV6-5
clone_size: many
j_call: TRBJ1-6
cdr3_nt: TGTGCCAGCAGTTACTTTGGACGGAATAATTCACCCCTCCACTTT
cdr3_aa: CASSYFGRNNSPLHF

d_call: NA
v_call: TRBV30
clone_size: many
j_call: TRBJ2-5
cdr3_nt: TGTGCCTGGAGTGTAGCAGGGCTAGAGACCCAGTACTTC
cdr3_aa: CAWSVAGLETQYF

d_call: TRBD1
v_call: TRBV6-5
clone_size: many
j_call: TRBJ1-2
cdr3_nt: TGTGCCAGCAGTTACTCCAGGACAGGGGGCGGCTATGGCTACACCTTC
cdr3_aa: CASSYSRTGGGYGYTF

d_call: NA
v_call: TRBV7-8
clone_size: many
j_call: TRBJ1-5
cdr3_nt: TGTGCCAGCAGCGAATCTAGCAATCAGCCCCAGCATTTT
cdr3_aa: CASSESSNQPQHF

d_call: TRBD1
v_call: TRBV5-1
clone_size: many
j_call: TRBJ2-5
cdr3_nt: TGCGCCAGCAGCTTGATGGGACAGGGCGGCGAGACCCAGTACTTC
cdr3_aa: CASSLMGQGGETQYF

d_call: NA
v_call: TRBV7-9
clone_size: many
j_call: TRBJ2-1
cdr3_nt: TGTGCCAGCAGCCCCTGGGGGTCCTCCTACAATGAGCAGTTCTTC
cdr3_aa: CASSPWGSSYNEQFF

d_call: TRBD2
v_call: TRBV20-1
clone_size: medium-sized
j_call: TRBJ2-1
cdr3_nt: TGCAGTGCAAATAGCGGGAGGGGGAATGAGCAGTTCTTC
cdr3_aa: CSANSGRGNEQFF

d_call: TRBD1
v_call: TRBV7-9
clone_size: many
j_call: TRBJ1-6
cdr3_nt: TGTGCCAGCAGTACAACCGGGACAGGGCATTCACCCCTCCACTTT
cdr3_aa: CASSTTGTGHSPLHF

d_call: NA
v_call: TRBV6-2/TRBV6-3
clone_size: few
j_call: TRBJ2-7
cdr3_nt: TGTGCCAGCAGTTGGGCAATCGAAGAGGGGCTCGAGCAGTACTTC
cdr3_aa: CASSWAIEEGLEQYF

d_call: TRBD1
v_call: TRBV12-3/TRBV12-4
clone_size: NA
j_call: TRBJ2-7
cdr3_nt: TGTGCCAGCAGAACCGGGACAGGTAGCTTAGGAGAGCAGTACTTC
cdr3_aa: CASRTGTGSLGEQYF

d_call: TRBD1
v_call: TRBV25-1
clone_size: few
j_call: TRBJ1-3
cdr3_nt: TGTGCCAGCAGAACAGGGGCTGGAAACACCATATATTTT
cdr3_aa: CASRTGAGNTIYF

d_call: NA
v_call: TRBV7-9
clone_size: many
j_call: TRBJ2-1
cdr3_nt: TGTGCCAGCAGCTTAGTTCTGGCGGAACACAATGAGCAGTTCTTC
cdr3_aa: CASSLVLAEHNEQFF

d_call: NA
v_call: TRBV20-1
clone_size: few
j_call: TRBJ1-3
cdr3_nt: TGCAGTGCTAGACTGGACAACCTCTCTGGAAACACCATATATTTT
cdr3_aa: CSARLDNLSGNTIYF

d_call: TRBD2
v_call: TRBV7-3
clone_size: many
j_call: TRBJ2-2
cdr3_nt: TGTGCCAGCAGCCTGGGACTAGCGGGCACCGGGGAGCTGTTTTTT
cdr3_aa: CASSLGLAGTGELFF

d_call: NA
v_call: TRBV7-2
clone_size: many
j_call: TRBJ1-1
cdr3_nt: TGTGCCAGCAGCTTTCCGCAGGGGAGTGATCAAGCTTTCTTT
cdr3_aa: CASSFPQGSDQAFF

d_call: TRBD1
v_call: TRBV18
clone_size: NA
j_call: TRBJ2-7
cdr3_nt: TGTGCCAGCTCACGGCCAGGGGGACGTATCACCACGGGCACCTACGAGCAGTACTTC
cdr3_aa: CASSRPGGRITTGTYEQYF

d_call: TRBD1
v_call: TRBV5-1
clone_size: many
j_call: TRBJ2-5
cdr3_nt: TGCGCCAGCAGACCCGGACAGGGGCAAGAGACCCAGTACTTC
cdr3_aa: CASRPGQGQETQYF

d_call: TRBD2
v_call: TRBV6-2/TRBV6-3
clone_size: many
j_call: TRBJ2-7
cdr3_nt: TGTGCCAGCAGACCTTCCCTCCGGACTAGCGGGAGCGACGAGCAGTACTTC
cdr3_aa: CASRPSLRTSGSDEQYF

d_call: NA
v_call: TRBV6-4
clone_size: medium-sized
j_call: TRBJ2-1
cdr3_nt: TGTGCCAGCAGTGACTCTGCGGAACCCGGAAACAATGAGCAGTTCTTC
cdr3_aa: CASSDSAEPGNNEQFF

d_call: TRBD2
v_call: TRBV3-1
clone_size: many
j_call: TRBJ2-1
cdr3_nt: TGTGCCAGCAGCCTTTATGGACTAGTCCAGTTCTTC
cdr3_aa: CASSLYGLVQFF

d_call: NA
v_call: TRBV5-4
clone_size: many
j_call: TRBJ2-1
cdr3_nt: TGTGCCAGCACCCCGGACTTACTACACAATGAGCAGTTCTTC
cdr3_aa: CASTPDLLHNEQFF

d_call: NA
v_call: TRBV30
clone_size: many
j_call: TRBJ1-2
cdr3_nt: TGTGCCTGGAGTACCACGCTAGCTAACTATGGCTACACCTTC
cdr3_aa: CAWSTTLANYGYTF

d_call: NA
v_call: TRBV7-9
clone_size: many
j_call: TRBJ2-2
cdr3_nt: TGTGCCAGCAGCTTGGAGTTGAGAAGACACGCGAACACCGGGGAGCTGTTTTTT
cdr3_aa: CASSLELRRHANTGELFF

d_call: NA
v_call: TRBV20-1
clone_size: many
j_call: TRBJ2-7
cdr3_nt: TGCAGTGCATCCGACGGGGAGTACGAGCAGTACTTC
cdr3_aa: CSASDGEYEQYF

d_call: TRBD1
v_call: TRBV24-1
clone_size: NA
j_call: TRBJ2-1
cdr3_nt: TGTGCCACCAGTTTTGGGACAGGGAGCAATGAGCAGTTCTTC
cdr3_aa: CATSFGTGSNEQFF

d_call: NA
v_call: TRBV7-2
clone_size: many
j_call: TRBJ2-5
cdr3_nt: TGTGCCAGCAGCCCCCGGACGAGCGCGGAAGAGACCCAGTACTTC
cdr3_aa: CASSPRTSAEETQYF

d_call: NA
v_call: TRBV20-1
clone_size: many
j_call: TRBJ2-1
cdr3_nt: TGCAGTGCTAGGGTTTCTTCGGTTTTCGGTGAGCAGTTCTTC
cdr3_aa: CSARVSSVFGEQFF

d_call: TRBD1
v_call: TRBV30
clone_size: many
j_call: TRBJ1-2
cdr3_nt: TGTGCCTGGAGTAGGGACAGGAATTATGGCTACACCTTC
cdr3_aa: CAWSRDRNYGYTF

d_call: NA
v_call: TRBV7-9
clone_size: many
j_call: TRBJ2-2
cdr3_nt: TGTGCCAGCAGTCCTACTAGCCGTGTCACCGGGGAGCTGTTTTTT
cdr3_aa: CASSPTSRVTGELFF

d_call: TRBD1
v_call: TRBV28
clone_size: many
j_call: TRBJ2-2
cdr3_nt: TGTGCCAGCAGTTTTGGGGGGGGACAGGGTCGAACCGGGGAGCTGTTTTTT
cdr3_aa: CASSFGGGQGRTGELFF

d_call: TRBD1
v_call: TRBV6-2/TRBV6-3
clone_size: many
j_call: TRBJ1-1
cdr3_nt: TGTGCCAGCAGCCACTATGACAGGGTTGAAGCTTTCTTT
cdr3_aa: CASSHYDRVEAFF

d_call: TRBD1
v_call: TRBV20-1
clone_size: NA
j_call: TRBJ2-1
cdr3_nt: TGCGGTGCAAAACAGGGGGCCGTCCATGAACAGTTCTTC
cdr3_aa: CGAKQGAVHEQFF

d_call: NA
v_call: TRBV30
clone_size: many
j_call: TRBJ2-7
cdr3_nt: TGTGCCTGGAGTGTAGGGGTCGGACAGAGGTTACACGAGCAGTACTTC
cdr3_aa: CAWSVGVGQRLHEQYF

d_call: TRBD1
v_call: TRBV2
clone_size: many
j_call: TRBJ2-7
cdr3_nt: TGTGCCAGCAGAATCCGGGGACAGGGGCACGGCGAGCAGTACTTC
cdr3_aa: CASRIRGQGHGEQYF

d_call: TRBD1
v_call: TRBV12-3/TRBV12-4
clone_size: many
j_call: TRBJ1-1
cdr3_nt: TGTGCCAGCAGTTTGGGACAGAAAAACACTGAAGCTTTCTTT
cdr3_aa: CASSLGQKNTEAFF

d_call: TRBD1
v_call: TRBV19
clone_size: few
j_call: TRBJ2-1
cdr3_nt: TGTGTCAGTAGTACAGTGAGAGGGACAGGGAACTTGGGTGAGCAGTTCTTC
cdr3_aa: CVSSTVRGTGNLGEQFF

d_call: TRBD1
v_call: TRBV4-1
clone_size: few
j_call: TRBJ2-2
cdr3_nt: TGCGCCAGCAGCCGACAGGGGGGGACCGGGGAGCTGTTTTTT
cdr3_aa: CASSRQGGTGELFF

d_call: NA
v_call: TRBV5-1
clone_size: few
j_call: TRBJ2-2
cdr3_nt: TGCGCCAGCAGACCCGGGTTGCGGGGAGCCGGGGAGCTGTTTTTT
cdr3_aa: CASRPGLRGAGELFF

d_call: TRBD2
v_call: TRBV4-1
clone_size: many
j_call: TRBJ2-1
cdr3_nt: TGCGCCAGCAGCCACTTAGCGGGAGTAAACAATGAGCAGTTCTTC
cdr3_aa: CASSHLAGVNNEQFF

d_call: NA
v_call: TRBV11-2
clone_size: many
j_call: TRBJ2-2
cdr3_nt: TGTGCCAGCAGTTTAGTGGGGACGACCGGGGAGCTGTTTTTT
cdr3_aa: CASSLVGTTGELFF

d_call: NA
v_call: TRBV10-3
clone_size: few
j_call: TRBJ2-1
cdr3_nt: TGTGCCATCAATGAAGCGGCCACCTGCAATGAGCAGTTCTTC
cdr3_aa: CAINEAATCNEQFF

d_call: NA
v_call: TRBV6-5
clone_size: many
j_call: TRBJ1-1
cdr3_nt: TGTGCCAGCAGTTACGATCAGTTGAACACTGAAGCTTTCTTT
cdr3_aa: CASSYDQLNTEAFF

d_call: NA
v_call: TRBV24-1
clone_size: many
j_call: TRBJ2-1
cdr3_nt: TGTGCCACCAGTGACAGACTAGGCACTGAGCAGTTCTTC
cdr3_aa: CATSDRLGTEQFF

d_call: TRBD1
v_call: TRBV28
clone_size: many
j_call: TRBJ2-6
cdr3_nt: TGTGCCAGCAGGAAGACAGGGGGCAGTGGGGCCAACGTCCTGACTTTC
cdr3_aa: CASRKTGGSGANVLTF

d_call: TRBD1
v_call: TRBV24-1
clone_size: many
j_call: TRBJ2-3
cdr3_nt: TGTGCCACCAGTGATCCCGGGACAGGGCCAGATACGCAGTATTTT
cdr3_aa: CATSDPGTGPDTQYF

d_call: NA
v_call: TRBV24-1
clone_size: medium-sized
j_call: TRBJ2-1
cdr3_nt: TGTGCCACCAGTGAAAAGGGATTAATAGGAGAGCAGTTCTTC
cdr3_aa: CATSEKGLIGEQFF

d_call: NA
v_call: TRBV3-1
clone_size: NA
j_call: TRBJ2-5
cdr3_nt: TGTGCGAGTACTAGCATCTTCGAGACCCAGTACTTC
cdr3_aa: CASTSIFETQYF

d_call: NA
v_call: TRBV10-2
clone_size: many
j_call: TRBJ2-1
cdr3_nt: TGCGCCAGCAGTGAAGTGGGCGCGGAATACGGTGAGCAGTTCTTC
cdr3_aa: CASSEVGAEYGEQFF

d_call: NA
v_call: TRBV12-3/TRBV12-4
clone_size: many
j_call: TRBJ1-5
cdr3_nt: TGTGCCAGCACCAAAGGGGGTAATCAGCCCCAGCATTTT
cdr3_aa: CASTKGGNQPQHF

d_call: TRBD2
v_call: TRBV6-2/TRBV6-3
clone_size: many
j_call: TRBJ2-7
cdr3_nt: TGTGCCAGCACGGGAGGATATACCTACGAGCAGTACTTC
cdr3_aa: CASTGGYTYEQYF

d_call: TRBD2
v_call: TRBV7-3
clone_size: many
j_call: TRBJ2-1
cdr3_nt: TGTGCCAGCAGCTTATCTGGACTAGCGAGGAATGAGCAGTTCTTC
cdr3_aa: CASSLSGLARNEQFF

d_call: TRBD2
v_call: TRBV2
clone_size: many
j_call: TRBJ2-1
cdr3_nt: TGTGCCAGCAACGGACTAGCGATCGACAATGAGCAGTTCTTC
cdr3_aa: CASNGLAIDNEQFF

d_call: NA
v_call: TRBV3-1
clone_size: many
j_call: TRBJ2-7
cdr3_nt: TGTGCCAGCAGCCAAGCACAGATCTCCTACGAGCAGTACTTC
cdr3_aa: CASSQAQISYEQYF